This entry features one T cell receptor beta chain sequence. Antigen unknown. Primers: 60 Vbeta forward and 13 Jbeta reverse. Profiling relied on immunoSEQ multiplex PCR, and the TCRdb table lists in-frame clones only, not all of them. In the table there are roughly 45,000 clones, under 60% of which are singletons. The data stem from a study of cytomegalovirus exposure and HLA in healthy donors. Whole-study results and caveats: The study recorded 160 or so TCR beta chains that were cytomegalovirus-associated.

The clonotype was recovered from a man aged 55-75 years in good health and CMV-seronegative. Sample: PBMCs.

The CDR3 spells CASQPGLAMYNEQFF. The CDR3, as DNA: TGTGCCAGCCAGCCGGGATTAGCGATGTACAATGAGCAGTTCTTC. The rearrangement links TRBV9 to TRBJ2-1, with D possibly matching TRBD2 (5 bases). Germline CDR1 is SGDLS and CDR2 is YYNGEE. The CDR3 is made up of 15 amino acids. V dropped 7 bases and J dropped 4 bases, with 18 bases sitting between them.